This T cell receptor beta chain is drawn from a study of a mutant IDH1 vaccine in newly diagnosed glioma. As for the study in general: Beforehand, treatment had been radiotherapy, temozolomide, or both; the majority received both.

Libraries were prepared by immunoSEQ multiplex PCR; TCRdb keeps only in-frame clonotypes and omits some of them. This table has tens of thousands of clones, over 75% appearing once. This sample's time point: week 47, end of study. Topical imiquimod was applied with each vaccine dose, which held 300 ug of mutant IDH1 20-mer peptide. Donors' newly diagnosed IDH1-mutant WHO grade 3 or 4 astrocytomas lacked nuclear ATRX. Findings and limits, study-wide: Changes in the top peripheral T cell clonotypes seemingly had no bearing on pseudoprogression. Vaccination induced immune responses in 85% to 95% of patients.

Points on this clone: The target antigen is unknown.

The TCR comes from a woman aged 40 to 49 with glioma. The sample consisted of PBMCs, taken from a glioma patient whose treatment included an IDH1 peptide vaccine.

The CDR3 coding sequence is TGTGCCAGCAGCCAAGGGACCGTACAGGGCACTGGAAACACCATATATTTT. It codes for CASSQGTVQGTGNTIYF. The chain combines TRBV4-2 with TRBJ1-3; possible D gene TRBD1, 6 bases. Germline lookup yields CDR1 LGHNA and CDR2 YNFKEQ. This CDR3 comprises 17 residues. Deletions cut 1 base from V and 2 bases from J, with 15 bases between.